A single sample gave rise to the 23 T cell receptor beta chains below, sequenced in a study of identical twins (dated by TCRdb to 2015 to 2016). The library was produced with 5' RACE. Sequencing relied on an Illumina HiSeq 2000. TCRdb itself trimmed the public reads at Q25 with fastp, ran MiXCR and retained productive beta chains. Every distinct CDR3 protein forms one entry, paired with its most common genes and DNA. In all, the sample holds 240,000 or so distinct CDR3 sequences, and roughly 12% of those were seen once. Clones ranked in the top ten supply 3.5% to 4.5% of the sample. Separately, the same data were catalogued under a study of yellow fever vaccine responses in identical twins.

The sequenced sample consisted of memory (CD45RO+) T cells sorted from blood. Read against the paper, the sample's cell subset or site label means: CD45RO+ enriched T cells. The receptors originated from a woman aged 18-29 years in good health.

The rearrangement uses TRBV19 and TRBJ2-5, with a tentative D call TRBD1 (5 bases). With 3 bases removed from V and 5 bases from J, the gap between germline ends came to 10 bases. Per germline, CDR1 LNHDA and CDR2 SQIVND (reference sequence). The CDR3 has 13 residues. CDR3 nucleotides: TGTGCCAGTAGTATTACAGGAGTGGAGACCCAGTACTTC. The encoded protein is CASSITGVETQYF.

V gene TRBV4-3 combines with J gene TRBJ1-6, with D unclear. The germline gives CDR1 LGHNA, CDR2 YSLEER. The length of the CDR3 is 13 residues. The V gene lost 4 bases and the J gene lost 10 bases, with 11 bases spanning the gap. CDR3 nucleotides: TGCGCCAGCAGCCCAAGACGGGCGTCACCCCTCCACTTT. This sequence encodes CASSPRRASPLHF.

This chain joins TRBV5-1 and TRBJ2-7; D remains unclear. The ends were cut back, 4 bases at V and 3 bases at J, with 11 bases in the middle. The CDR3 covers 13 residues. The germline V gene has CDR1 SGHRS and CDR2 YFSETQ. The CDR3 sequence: CASSGPGFYEQYF. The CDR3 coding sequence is TGCGCCAGCAGCGGTCCCGGGTTCTACGAGCAGTACTTC.

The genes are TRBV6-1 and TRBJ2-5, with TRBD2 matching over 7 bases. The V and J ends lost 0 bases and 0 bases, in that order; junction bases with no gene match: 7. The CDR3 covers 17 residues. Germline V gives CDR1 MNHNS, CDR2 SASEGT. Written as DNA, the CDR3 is TGTGCCAGCAGTGAAGCATACCGGGGGGTGTACCAAGAGACCCAGTACTTC. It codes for CASSEAYRGVYQETQYF.

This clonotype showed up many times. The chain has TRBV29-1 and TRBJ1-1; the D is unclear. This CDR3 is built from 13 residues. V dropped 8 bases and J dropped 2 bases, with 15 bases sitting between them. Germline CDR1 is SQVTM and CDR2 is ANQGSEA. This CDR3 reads CSSQDRINTEAFF. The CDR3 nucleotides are TGCAGCTCCCAAGATCGGATAAACACTGAAGCTTTCTTT.

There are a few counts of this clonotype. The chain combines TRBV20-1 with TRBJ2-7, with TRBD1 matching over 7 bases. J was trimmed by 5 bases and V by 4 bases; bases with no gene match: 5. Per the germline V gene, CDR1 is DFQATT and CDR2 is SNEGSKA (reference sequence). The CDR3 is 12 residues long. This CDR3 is CSATGQRHEQYF. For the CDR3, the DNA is TGCAGTGCTACGGGACAGAGACACGAGCAGTACTTC.

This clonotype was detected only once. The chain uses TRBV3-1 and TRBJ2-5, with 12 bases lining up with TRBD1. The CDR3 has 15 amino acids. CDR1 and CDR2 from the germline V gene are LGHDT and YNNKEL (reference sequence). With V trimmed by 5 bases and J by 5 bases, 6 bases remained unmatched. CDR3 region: CASSGGQGAWETQYF. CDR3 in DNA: TGTGCCAGCAGCGGGGGACAGGGGGCGTGGGAGACCCAGTACTTC.

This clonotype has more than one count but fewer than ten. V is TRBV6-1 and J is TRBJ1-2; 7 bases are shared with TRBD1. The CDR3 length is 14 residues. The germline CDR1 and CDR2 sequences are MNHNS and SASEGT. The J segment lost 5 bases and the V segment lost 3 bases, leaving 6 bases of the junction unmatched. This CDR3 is CASSERTGPYGYTF. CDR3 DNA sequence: TGTGCCAGCAGTGAGAGGACAGGTCCTTATGGCTACACCTTC.

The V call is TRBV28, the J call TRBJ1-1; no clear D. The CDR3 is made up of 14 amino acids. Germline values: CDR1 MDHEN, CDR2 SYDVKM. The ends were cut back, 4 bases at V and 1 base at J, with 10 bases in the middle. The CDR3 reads CASSSHESNTEAFF. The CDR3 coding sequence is TGTGCCAGCAGTTCCCATGAATCGAACACTGAAGCTTTCTTT.

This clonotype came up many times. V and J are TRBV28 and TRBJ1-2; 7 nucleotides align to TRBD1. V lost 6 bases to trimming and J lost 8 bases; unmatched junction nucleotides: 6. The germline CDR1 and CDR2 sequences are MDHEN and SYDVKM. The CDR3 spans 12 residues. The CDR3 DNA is TGTGCCAGCAGGGGGACAGCCGGGGGCTACACCTTC. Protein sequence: CASRGTAGGYTF.

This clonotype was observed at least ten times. The CDR3 bases are TGTGCCAGTACCCAACAGGGGGTAGAAAGTGGTGAGCAGTTCTTC. It yields the protein CASTQQGVESGEQFF. This chain joins TRBV19 and TRBJ2-1; 8 bases fit TRBD1. The CDR3 sequence is 15 residues long. Germline loops: CDR1 LNHDA, CDR2 SQIVND (reference sequence). The trim removed 7 bases at V and 9 bases at J, leaving 14 bases unmatched.

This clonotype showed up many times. DNA for the CDR3: TGTGCCAGCAGTGAACTGGACTCTAACTATGGCTACACCTTC. Amino acids: CASSELDSNYGYTF. The chain joins TRBV25-1 to TRBJ1-2; D remains ambiguous. V lost 2 bases and J lost 0, with 7 bases in between. The germline V gene encodes CDR1 MGHDK and CDR2 SYGVNS. There are 14 residues in the CDR3.

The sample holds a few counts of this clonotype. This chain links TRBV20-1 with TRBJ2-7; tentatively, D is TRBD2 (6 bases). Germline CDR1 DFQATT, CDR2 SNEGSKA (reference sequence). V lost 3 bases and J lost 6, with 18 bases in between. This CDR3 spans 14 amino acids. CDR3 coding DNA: TGCAGTGCTAGTGACCTTTCGCGGGGAAGCGAGCAGTACTTC. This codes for CSASDLSRGSEQYF.

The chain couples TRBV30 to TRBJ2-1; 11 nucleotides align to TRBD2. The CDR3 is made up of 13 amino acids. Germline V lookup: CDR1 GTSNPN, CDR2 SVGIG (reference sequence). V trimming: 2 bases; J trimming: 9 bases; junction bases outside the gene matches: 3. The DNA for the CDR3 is TGTGCCTGGAGTTTTCTAGCGGGAGGTGAGCAGTTCTTC. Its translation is CAWSFLAGGEQFF.

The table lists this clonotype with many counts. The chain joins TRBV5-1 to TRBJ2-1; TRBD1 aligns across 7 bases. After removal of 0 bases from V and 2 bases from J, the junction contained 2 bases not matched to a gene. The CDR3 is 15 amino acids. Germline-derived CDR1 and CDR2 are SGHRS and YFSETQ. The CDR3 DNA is TGCGCCAGCAGCTTGGAGGGGGCCCCCTACAATGAGCAGTTCTTC. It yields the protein CASSLEGAPYNEQFF.

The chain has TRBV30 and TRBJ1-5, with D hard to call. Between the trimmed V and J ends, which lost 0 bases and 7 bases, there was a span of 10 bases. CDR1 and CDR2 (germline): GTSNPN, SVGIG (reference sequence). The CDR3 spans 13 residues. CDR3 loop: CAWSVSGEQPQHF. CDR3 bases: TGTGCCTGGAGTGTAAGTGGGGAACAGCCCCAGCATTTT.

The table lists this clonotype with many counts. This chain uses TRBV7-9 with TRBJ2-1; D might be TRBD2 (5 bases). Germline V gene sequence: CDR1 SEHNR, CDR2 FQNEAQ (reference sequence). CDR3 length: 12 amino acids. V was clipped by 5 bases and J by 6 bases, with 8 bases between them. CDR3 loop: CASSLGSNEQFF. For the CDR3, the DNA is TGTGCCAGCAGCCTAGGGAGCAATGAGCAGTTCTTC.

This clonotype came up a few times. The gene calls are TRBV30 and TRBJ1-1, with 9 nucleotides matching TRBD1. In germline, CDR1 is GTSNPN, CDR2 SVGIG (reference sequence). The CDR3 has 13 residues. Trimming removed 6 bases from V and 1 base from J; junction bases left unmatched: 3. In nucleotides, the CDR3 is TGTGCCTGTCGACAGGGGGGGAACACTGAAGCTTTCTTT. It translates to CACRQGGNTEAFF.

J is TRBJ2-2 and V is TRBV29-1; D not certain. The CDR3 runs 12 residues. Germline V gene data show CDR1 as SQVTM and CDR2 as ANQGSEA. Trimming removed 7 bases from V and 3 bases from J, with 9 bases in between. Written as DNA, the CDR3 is TGCAGCGGTGTTGGCGACACCGGGGAGCTGTTTTTT. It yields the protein CSGVGDTGELFF.

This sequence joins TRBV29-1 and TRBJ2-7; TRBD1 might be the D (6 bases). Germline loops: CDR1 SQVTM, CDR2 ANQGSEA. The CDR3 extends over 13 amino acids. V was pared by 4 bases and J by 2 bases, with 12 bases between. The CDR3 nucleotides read TGCAGCGTTGTGGCAGGGGTCCCCTACGAGCAGTACTTC. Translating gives CSVVAGVPYEQYF.

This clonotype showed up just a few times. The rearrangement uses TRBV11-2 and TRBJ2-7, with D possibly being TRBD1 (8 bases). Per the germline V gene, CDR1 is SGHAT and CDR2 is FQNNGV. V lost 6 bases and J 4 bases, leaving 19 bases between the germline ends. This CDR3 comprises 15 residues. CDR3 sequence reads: CASRRGGQDPYEQYF. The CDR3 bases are TGTGCCAGCAGACGCGGGGGACAGGACCCTTACGAGCAGTACTTC.

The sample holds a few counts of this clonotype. CDR3: CASSLGLSPNNEQFF. The CDR3 region has the DNA TGTGCCAGCAGCTTAGGTCTTTCCCCCAACAATGAGCAGTTCTTC. The V and J genes are TRBV7-2 and TRBJ2-1; D not resolved. CDR1 SGHTA and CDR2 FQGNSA come from the germline V gene. The CDR3 runs to 15 residues. V lost 1 base and J 5 bases, leaving 12 bases between the germline ends.

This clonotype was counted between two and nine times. Here the CDR3 reads CASEETQYF. The CDR3 DNA sequence: TGTGCCAGTGAGGAGACCCAGTACTTC. The V gene is TRBV27, the J gene TRBJ2-5; D remains unclear. Looked up from germline, CDR1 is MNHEY and CDR2 is SMNVEV (reference sequence). V lost 9 bases and J lost 5, with 4 bases in between. The CDR3 has 9 amino acids.